The rows below give T cell receptor beta chains drawn from one sample of a study of T cell repertoires in cytomegalovirus infection. TCRdb processed the reads anew with MiXCR; each CDR3 protein has one entry. Among a few hundred thousand distinct CDR3 sequences listed, roughly a fifth were seen once. Antigens of these TCRs are unknown. The specimen comprised cultured PBMCs, sampled from culture after CMV antigen stimulation. The receptors derive from a human donor in good health (CMV status not recorded). Some clones in this sample may be carry-over from other donors' samples. CDR3s include the opening cysteine and the closing phenylalanine or tryptophan. A D gene is named only where the DNA matches it firmly. Only part of the rows carry a size: once, few, many, or a class if the clone is expanded.

13 | TRBJ1-5 | TRBV28 | . | . | CASRLRSNQPQHF | TGTGCCAGCAGACTAAGAAGCAATCAGCCCCAGCATTTT
17 | TRBJ2-3 | TRBV5-4 | TRBD2 | . | CASSPGLAGGRLGTQYF | TGTGCCAGCAGCCCGGGACTAGCGGGAGGCCGGTTGGGTACGCAGTATTTT
15 | TRBJ1-3 | TRBV19 | . | . | CASSRGQLTGNTIYF | TGTGCCAGTAGTAGAGGACAGCTGACTGGAAACACCATATATTTT
15 | TRBJ2-1 | TRBV6-1 | . | few | CASSRDRTSYNEQFF | TGTGCCAGCAGTCGGGACCGGACCTCCTACAATGAGCAGTTCTTC
14 | TRBJ1-3 | TRBV14 | . | . | CASSTPGSGNTIYF | TGTGCCAGCAGTACGCCCGGGAGTGGAAACACCATATATTTT
13 | TRBJ2-2 | TRBV11-2 | . | few | CASSRVVTGELFF | TGTGCCAGCAGCCGCGTTGTGACCGGGGAGCTGTTTTTT
18 | TRBJ2-6 | TRBV19 | TRBD2 | many | CASSRLLAGGSGANVLTF | TGTGCCAGTAGTAGGCTGCTAGCGGGAGGCTCTGGGGCCAACGTCCTGACTTTC
12 | TRBJ1-2 | TRBV12-3/TRBV12-4 | . | . | CASRGSGYGYTF | TGTGCCAGCAGGGGAAGCGGCTATGGCTACACCTTC
12 | TRBJ2-2 | TRBV2 | TRBD2 | once | CASKRETGELFF | TGTGCCAGCAAGCGGGAGACGGGGGAGCTGTTTTTT
14 | TRBJ2-5 | TRBV2 | . | . | CASSDGQPQETQYF | TGTGCCAGCAGTGACGGACAGCCCCAAGAGACCCAGTACTTC
20 | TRBJ1-5 | TRBV20-1 | TRBD1 | . | CSAREGAGKGVVRVDQPQHF | TGCAGTGCTAGGGAGGGGGCAGGGAAAGGGGTTGTTCGGGTCGATCAGCCCCAGCATTTT
16 | TRBJ2-2 | TRBV7-3 | . | few | CASSLTAGLNTGELFF | TGTGCCAGCAGCTTAACGGCCGGACTTAACACCGGGGAGCTGTTTTTT
13 | TRBJ1-2 | TRBV7-8 | TRBD1 | many | CASSARQGEGYTF | TGTGCCAGCAGCGCCCGACAGGGAGAAGGCTACACCTTC
17 | TRBJ2-1 | TRBV7-8 | TRBD2 | many | CASSLGLAGASYNEQFF | TGTGCCAGCAGCTTAGGGCTGGCGGGAGCCTCATACAATGAGCAGTTCTTC
14 | TRBJ2-3 | TRBV7-6 | . | . | CASSRESGTDTQYF | TGTGCCAGCAGCCGTGAAAGCGGCACAGATACGCAGTATTTT
14 | TRBJ1-3 | TRBV25-1 | TRBD1 | . | CASRGQGAGNTIYF | TGTGCCAGCAGAGGACAGGGGGCTGGAAACACCATATATTTT
13 | TRBJ2-7 | TRBV6-5 | TRBD1 | few | CASRGTGPYEQYF | TGTGCCAGCAGGGGGACAGGACCCTACGAGCAGTACTTC
16 | TRBJ2-7 | TRBV10-3 | TRBD1 | many | CAISELGQEISYEQYF | TGTGCCATCAGCGAATTGGGACAGGAGATCTCCTACGAGCAGTACTTC
13 | TRBJ2-7 | TRBV20-1 | . | . | CSATSGATHEQYF | TGCAGTGCTACTTCCGGGGCGACCCACGAGCAGTACTTC
20 | TRBJ1-6 | TRBV7-2 | . | . | CASSFFSGVGGAFFNSPLHF | TGTGCCAGCAGCTTTTTTTCGGGGGTGGGGGGCGCGTTTTTTAATTCACCCCTCCACTTT
11 | TRBJ1-1 | TRBV12-3/TRBV12-4 | . | few | CASAVNTEAFF | TGTGCCAGCGCAGTGAACACTGAAGCTTTCTTT
15 | TRBJ2-2 | TRBV24-1 | TRBD1 | few | CATRAGQGLSGELFF | TGTGCCACCAGGGCCGGACAGGGTCTTTCCGGGGAGCTGTTTTTT
13 | TRBJ2-5 | TRBV7-2 | . | many | CASSSRTAETQYF | TGTGCCAGCAGCTCCCGGACAGCTGAGACCCAGTACTTC
15 | TRBJ2-3 | TRBV5-1 | TRBD1 | few | CASSPGTVGADTQYF | TGCGCCAGCAGCCCCGGGACAGTTGGGGCGGATACGCAGTATTTT
14 | TRBJ2-7 | TRBV29-1 | . | . | CSVEYSGRSYEQYF | TGCAGCGTTGAGTATAGTGGCAGATCCTACGAGCAGTACTTC
17 | TRBJ1-1 | TRBV4-1 | . | many | CASSQDQPKTVNTEAFF | TGCGCCAGCAGCCAAGATCAGCCGAAGACAGTGAACACTGAAGCTTTCTTT
15 | TRBJ2-3 | TRBV6-1 | TRBD2 | many | CASSISGSETDTQYF | TGTGCCAGCAGTATCAGCGGGAGTGAAACAGATACGCAGTATTTT
16 | TRBJ1-5 | TRBV28 | . | . | CASSRRGQHIYQPQHF | TGTGCCAGCAGCCGCCGAGGACAGCACATATATCAGCCCCAGCATTTT
16 | TRBJ2-3 | TRBV10-1 | TRBD2 | . | CASSERLAGVSDTQYF | TGCGCCAGCAGTGAGAGGTTAGCGGGAGTGTCAGATACGCAGTATTTT
15 | TRBJ2-6 | TRBV6-2/TRBV6-3 | . | . | CASGTLHSGANVLTF | TGTGCCTCCGGGACACTCCACTCTGGGGCCAACGTCCTGACTTTC
16 | TRBJ2-1 | TRBV4-1 | TRBD2 | few | CASSQHGTSAYNEQFF | TGCGCCAGCAGCCAACACGGGACTAGCGCTTACAATGAGCAGTTCTTC
16 | TRBJ1-2 | TRBV4-3 | TRBD1 | . | CASSQDRRDRGSGYTF | TGCGCCAGCAGCCAAGATCGTCGGGACAGGGGCTCTGGCTACACCTTC
13 | TRBJ1-3 | TRBV12-3/TRBV12-4 | . | . | CASKQGAGNTIYF | TGTGCCAGCAAACAGGGTGCTGGAAACACCATATATTTT
14 | TRBJ2-3 | TRBV29-1 | . | few | CSVRRSGGTDTQYF | TGCAGCGTGCGACGGTCAGGGGGCACAGATACGCAGTATTTT
17 | TRBJ2-2 | TRBV2 | . | . | CASSEDLFNVNSGELFF | TGTGCCAGCAGTGAGGACCTGTTCAATGTTAATTCCGGGGAGCTGTTTTTT
15 | TRBJ2-1 | TRBV20-1 | . | . | CSARGGSRSYNEQFF | TGCAGTGCTAGGGGGGGATCGCGCTCCTACAATGAGCAGTTCTTC
15 | TRBJ2-5 | TRBV7-2 | TRBD2 | many | CASKLLAGGMWTQYF | TGTGCCAGCAAATTGCTAGCGGGAGGGATGTGGACCCAGTACTTC
15 | TRBJ2-7 | TRBV6-2/TRBV6-3 | TRBD1 | few | CASSWTGGTPLLQYF | TGTGCCAGCAGTTGGACAGGGGGCACCCCCCTACTGCAGTACTTC
14 | TRBJ2-1 | TRBV12-5 | . | . | CASGQEQGYDEQFF | TGTGCTAGTGGTCAAGAACAGGGATACGATGAGCAGTTCTTC
16 | TRBJ2-1 | TRBV5-6 | TRBD1 | . | CASSHRTEGANNEQFF | TGTGCCAGCAGCCACCGGACAGAGGGGGCGAACAATGAGCAGTTCTTC
14 | TRBJ2-1 | TRBV4-3 | . | . | CASSQGSRYNEQFF | TGCGCCAGCAGCCAAGGATCTAGATACAATGAGCAGTTCTTC
14 | TRBJ1-5 | TRBV7-2 | . | many | CASSKGPILEPQHF | TGTGCCAGCAGCAAAGGACCGATTTTGGAGCCCCAGCATTTT
15 | TRBJ2-3 | TRBV9 | . | . | CASSAVGEWTDTQYF | TGTGCCAGCAGCGCCGTGGGGGAGTGGACAGATACGCAGTATTTT
16 | TRBJ2-1 | TRBV12-3/TRBV12-4 | . | few | CASSPIGGSSYNEQFF | TGTGCCAGCAGTCCCATAGGGGGAAGCTCCTACAATGAGCAGTTCTTC
18 | TRBJ2-3 | TRBV7-2 | TRBD2 | many | CASSLRVLAGGSTDTQYF | TGTGCCAGCAGCTTAAGAGTACTAGCGGGAGGTAGCACAGATACGCAGTATTTT
14 | TRBJ1-1 | TRBV20-1 | . | . | CSATPGAAITEAFF | TGCAGTGCTACCCCCGGGGCAGCTATCACTGAAGCTTTCTTT
16 | TRBJ1-6 | TRBV7-2 | . | many | CASSLERAGYNSPLHF | TGTGCCAGCAGCTTAGAACGGGCAGGATATAATTCACCCCTCCACTTT
14 | TRBJ1-2 | TRBV11-2 | TRBD1 | . | CASARTGGGYGYTF | TGTGCCAGCGCTCGGACAGGGGGCGGATATGGCTACACCTTC
16 | TRBJ2-1 | TRBV12-3/TRBV12-4 | TRBD2 | few | CASSPPGGLTYNEQFF | TGTGCCAGCAGTCCCCCGGGGGGACTAACCTACAATGAGCAGTTCTTC
16 | TRBJ2-5 | TRBV4-1 | . | . | CASSQEPPREGETQYF | TGCGCCAGCAGCCAAGAACCGCCTCGGGAAGGAGAGACCCAGTACTTC
13 | TRBJ1-3 | TRBV7-2 | . | many | CASSLQIGNTIYF | TGTGCCAGCAGCTTACAGATTGGAAACACCATATATTTT
16 | TRBJ2-1 | TRBV4-1 | . | few | CASSQVARPTYNEQFF | TGCGCCAGCAGCCAAGTTGCTAGACCTACCTACAATGAGCAGTTCTTC
15 | TRBJ2-4 | TRBV13 | . | few | CASSPQGGAKNIQYF | TGTGCCAGCAGCCCCCAGGGGGGAGCCAAAAACATTCAGTACTTC
14 | TRBJ1-2 | TRBV7-2 | . | . | CASSSFRGNYGYTF | TGTGCCAGCAGCTCCTTCAGGGGTAACTATGGCTACACCTTC
13 | TRBJ2-3 | TRBV6-1 | . | few | CASSEGSTDTQYF | TGTGCCAGCTCGGAGGGTAGCACAGATACGCAGTATTTT
15 | TRBJ2-3 | TRBV4-3 | TRBD2 | many | CASRQTSGRPDTQYF | TGCGCCAGCAGACAAACTAGCGGGAGGCCAGATACGCAGTATTTT
14 | TRBJ1-3 | TRBV28 | TRBD1 | . | CASRLTGSGNTIYF | TGTGCCAGCAGGCTGACAGGGTCGGGAAACACCATATATTTT
16 | TRBJ2-1 | TRBV10-3 | . | few | CAISESGIQGINEQFF | TGTGCCATCAGTGAGTCAGGGATCCAAGGGATCAATGAGCAGTTCTTC
14 | TRBJ1-1 | TRBV4-1 | TRBD1 | . | CASSQEGTGVSAFF | TGTGCCAGCAGCCAAGAAGGGACAGGGGTTTCGGCTTTCTTT